The 20 T cell receptor beta chains below come from one sample, sequenced in a study of CD8+ T cells in alopecia areata. Indicated treatment: oral pan-JAK inhibitor, 5-10 mg twice daily. After isolation, RNA underwent reverse transcription to generate cDNA as the sequencing template. The protocol was immunoSEQ multiplex PCR, while the TCRdb copy is restricted to in-frame clones and leaves out a portion. The sample includes about 190,000 clones, about three fifths seen only once; the top ten take about 4.2%. The sequencing here drew on CD4+ T cells sorted from blood, taken at week 4, from a patient treated with tofacitinib. These receptor sequences come from a human donor with alopecia areata.

As to this clone: Different DNA sequences within this sample yield the same CDR3. V is TRBV30 and J is TRBJ1-5, with D uncertain. The CDR3 runs 13 residues. The germline V gene encodes CDR1 GTSNPN and CDR2 SVGIG (reference sequence). Trimming took off 0 bases at V and 2 bases at J, with 5 bases between the two ends. CDR3 DNA sequence: TGTGCCTGGAGTGTACGGCGCAATCAGCCCCAGCATTTT. Protein: CAWSVRRNQPQHF.

V is TRBV18 and J is TRBJ1-1; D unresolved. This CDR3 is built from 15 residues. Trimming removed 2 bases from V and 0 bases from J, with 10 bases in between. Germline CDR1 KGHSH, CDR2 LQKENI. For the CDR3, the DNA is TGTGCCAGCTCACCAGGCGTAACAGTGAACACTGAAGCTTTCTTT. Translation gives CASSPGVTVNTEAFF.

The V call is TRBV6-5, the J call TRBJ2-3; 7 bases line up with TRBD2. Germline CDR1 is MNHEY and CDR2 is SVGAGI. CDR3 length: 15 residues. After removal of 0 bases from V and 5 bases from J, the junction contained 5 bases not matched to a gene. CDR3 in DNA: TGTGCCAGCAGTTACTCCACTACGGGGGGAGATACGCAGTATTTT. Its protein product is CASSYSTTGGDTQYF.

The V and J genes are TRBV19 and TRBJ1-2, with 8 bases fitting TRBD1. J gave up 7 bases and V 6 bases, and 10 bases lay outside the gene matches. The germline V gene encodes CDR1 LNHDA and CDR2 SQIVND (reference sequence). This CDR3 is 14 amino acids long. CDR3 DNA: TGTGCCAGTAGATCGGACAGGGTGAATCCTGGCTACACCTTC. Amino acids: CASRSDRVNPGYTF.

The table lists this clone with a few counts. The genes are TRBV5-1 and TRBJ1-1; 8 bases are shared with TRBD1. The J segment lost 7 bases and the V segment lost 2 bases, leaving 4 bases of the junction unmatched. The CDR3 runs to 13 residues. Looked up from germline, CDR1 is SGHRS and CDR2 is YFSETQ. In nucleotides, the CDR3 is TGCGCCAGCAGCTTCGGACAGGGTGGTGAAGCTTTCTTT. This translates into CASSFGQGGEAFF.

This clone was seen many times. The chain couples TRBV19 to TRBJ2-2; 7 bases match TRBD1. V lost 5 bases and J lost 6; bases outside the gene matches: 12. The CDR3 runs 16 residues. In germline, CDR1 is LNHDA, CDR2 SQIVND (reference sequence). CDR3 residues: CASSATRTGGAGELFF. CDR3 coding DNA: TGTGCCAGTAGTGCTACCAGGACAGGTGGGGCCGGGGAGCTGTTTTTT.

This clone came up a few times. The chain combines TRBV20-1 with TRBJ1-1, with D uncertain. CDR1 is DFQATT, CDR2 SNEGSKA, per germline (reference sequence). The V end lost 8 bases, the J end lost 1 base, and 8 bases lay between the germline ends. This CDR3 is built from 11 residues. CDR3 in amino acids: CSPVGNTEAFF. DNA for the CDR3: TGCAGTCCTGTGGGGAACACTGAAGCTTTCTTT.

In this sample, this clone turned up a few times. The chain is built from TRBV7-9 and TRBJ2-5; 7 nucleotides match TRBD2. CDR1 SEHNR and CDR2 FQNEAQ come from the germline V gene (reference sequence). This CDR3 contains 15 residues. Unmatched junction bases numbered 11, after V lost 5 bases and J lost 5 bases. In DNA, the CDR3 is TGTGCCAGCAGCACAAGACTAGCCCTTGGCGAGACCCAGTACTTC. Translating it yields CASSTRLALGETQYF.

This chain joins TRBV6-6 and TRBJ1-2, with D possibly matching TRBD1 (5 bases). V lost 4 bases, J lost 2 bases, and 17 bases lay in between. CDR3 length: 16 amino acids. Germline V lookup: CDR1 MNHNY, CDR2 SVGAGI (reference sequence). The CDR3 protein is CASSFGGGGGNYGYTF. The CDR3 DNA is TGTGCCAGCAGTTTTGGGGGTGGAGGTGGAAACTATGGCTACACCTTC.

This rearrangement joins TRBV7-2 to TRBJ2-3; D tentatively reads TRBD1 or TRBD2 (5 bases each). V dropped 4 bases and J dropped 5 bases, with 16 bases sitting between them. Germline loops: CDR1 SGHTA, CDR2 FQGNSA. CDR3 size: 15 residues. The CDR3 sequence is CASSSPGRLGDTQYF. Here the CDR3 DNA reads TGTGCCAGCAGCTCGCCGGGACGCCTCGGAGATACGCAGTATTTT. The full variable domain, in which reference TRBV7-2 and TRBJ2-3 provide the parts outside the CDR3, is GAGVSQSPSNKVTEKGKDVELRCDPISGHTALYWYRQSLGQGLEFLIYFQGNSAPDKSGLPSDRFSAERTGGSVSTLTIQRTQQEDSAVYLCASSSPGRLGDTQYFGPGTRLTVL.

This sequence joins TRBV7-2 and TRBJ2-5, with 7 bases identical to TRBD1. V gave up 5 bases and J gave up 5 bases; unmatched junction bases: 5. The CDR3 spans 13 residues. CDR1 and CDR2 from the germline V gene are SGHTA and FQGNSA. CDR3 protein: CASSEQGLETQYF. CDR3 in DNA: TGTGCCAGCAGCGAACAGGGGTTGGAGACCCAGTACTTC.

This sequence joins TRBV5-1 and TRBJ2-5, with D perhaps matching TRBD1 (6 bases). The length of the CDR3 is 13 residues. Germline V gene data show CDR1 as SGHRS and CDR2 as YFSETQ. V shed 7 bases and J shed 3 bases, with 13 bases lying between them. The CDR3 sequence: CASQTGQKETQYF. The CDR3 DNA follows: TGCGCCAGCCAGACCGGACAGAAAGAGACCCAGTACTTC.

The genes are TRBV25-1 and TRBJ2-3; the D call may be TRBD1 or TRBD2 (7 bases each). The CDR3 is 17 amino acids. Germline lookup yields CDR1 MGHDK and CDR2 SYGVNS. With 4 bases removed from V and 2 bases from J, the gap between germline ends came to 19 bases. The DNA for the CDR3 is TGTGCCAGCAGTGCCTACGGTCAGGGGGGGGCCACAGATACGCAGTATTTT. Amino acid sequence: CASSAYGQGGATDTQYF.

J is TRBJ1-5 and V is TRBV4-2, with a tentative D call TRBD1 (5 bases). Germline CDR1 and CDR2: LGHNA and YNFKEQ. Deletions cut 3 bases from V and 1 base from J, with 10 bases between. The CDR3 spans 15 residues. CDR3 sequence reads: CASSQGPGSNQPQHF. The CDR3 DNA follows: TGTGCCAGCAGCCAGGGACCGGGAAGCAATCAGCCCCAGCATTTT.

The chain carries TRBV11-2 and TRBJ2-5; D might be TRBD2 (6 bases). Germline CDR1 is SGHAT and CDR2 is FQNNGV. The CDR3 extends over 13 amino acids. V lost 3 bases to trimming and J lost 4 bases, with 9 bases between them. The CDR3 sequence is CASSFGGLETQYF. DNA for the CDR3: TGTGCCAGCAGCTTCGGAGGGCTAGAGACCCAGTACTTC.

The chain employs TRBV7-9 and TRBJ1-4; D perhaps matches TRBD1 (5 bases). Trimming took off 5 bases at V and 5 bases at J, with 15 bases between the two ends. Germline assignment: CDR1 SEHNR and CDR2 FQNEAQ (reference sequence). This CDR3 has 15 amino acids. As DNA, the CDR3 is TGTGCCAGCAGCCCCAGGGCACCCACAAATGAAAAACTGTTTTTT. This gives the protein CASSPRAPTNEKLFF.

The sample holds a few counts of this clone. The chain recombines TRBV29-1 with TRBJ2-7; D gene ambiguous. V gave up 7 bases and J gave up 7 bases, with 14 bases separating them. Germline-derived CDR1 and CDR2 are SQVTM and ANQGSEA. This CDR3 is built from 11 residues. The CDR3 spells CSAGEVLEQYF. CDR3 nucleotide sequence: TGCAGCGCAGGAGAAGTCTTAGAGCAGTACTTC.

This chain links TRBV2 with TRBJ1-1; D gene uncertain. The germline V and J ends were trimmed by 4 bases and 0 bases, with 9 bases remaining between them. The CDR3 contains 14 residues. Germline CDR1 is SNHLY and CDR2 is FYNNEI. The CDR3 sequence is CASSAGRMNTEAFF. CDR3 bases: TGTGCCAGCAGTGCTGGAAGGATGAACACTGAAGCTTTCTTT.

This clone was seen a handful of times. The rearrangement links TRBV11-2 to TRBJ2-3; D is unclear. CDR1 and CDR2 (germline): SGHAT, FQNNGV. The CDR3 contains 16 residues. V lost 1 base and J lost 7, with 18 bases in between. The CDR3: CASSLAFRQRPYTQYF. Written as DNA, the CDR3 is TGTGCCAGCAGCTTAGCTTTTCGTCAGAGGCCTTATACGCAGTATTTT.

The chain combines TRBV29-1 with TRBJ1-2, with no clear D. The CDR3 has 12 residues. The V and J ends lost 7 bases and 4 bases respectively, with 13 bases between them. Germline assignment: CDR1 SQVTM and CDR2 ANQGSEA. CDR3 nucleotides: TGCAGCGCCGCGGGCAGAGGCTATGGCTACACCTTC. Translation: CSAAGRGYGYTF.